These T cell receptor beta chains were read from a single sample in a study of T cell repertoires in cytomegalovirus infection. These receptors have no identified antigens. MiXCR was run by TCRdb on the reads, yielding one entry per CDR3 protein. Of roughly 800,000 distinct CDR3 sequences listed, 25% to 35% are singletons. This specimen consisted of cultured CD8+ T cells from PBMCs, obtained from culture after CMV antigen stimulation. All receptors derive from a human donor in good health (CMV status not recorded). Some clones in this sample may be carry-over from other donors' samples. Both conserved end residues are part of each CDR3. The D gene is left open where the match is weak. Not every row has a clone size; where given, it reads once, few, many or a size class.

v_call: TRBV7-8; d_call: .; j_call: TRBJ2-7; clone_size: many; cdr3_aa: CASSLGALGHLAYEQYF; cdr3_nt: TGTGCCAGCAGCTTAGGTGCGTTGGGACATTTGGCTTACGAGCAGTACTTC
v_call: TRBV24-1; d_call: .; j_call: TRBJ2-1; clone_size: few; cdr3_aa: CATSDLDRNNEQFF; cdr3_nt: TGTGCCACCAGTGATTTGGACAGAAATAATGAGCAGTTCTTC
v_call: TRBV6-5; d_call: .; j_call: TRBJ2-1; clone_size: .; cdr3_aa: CASSPYKGNEQFF; cdr3_nt: TGTGCCAGCAGTCCCTATAAGGGGAATGAGCAGTTCTTC
v_call: TRBV7-8; d_call: TRBD1; j_call: TRBJ1-1; clone_size: .; cdr3_aa: CASSLGGTANTEAFF; cdr3_nt: TGTGCCAGCAGCTTAGGTGGGACAGCTAACACTGAAGCTTTCTTT
v_call: TRBV10-3; d_call: TRBD2; j_call: TRBJ2-3; clone_size: .; cdr3_aa: CAIRTPLRTSGGAPPSTDTQYF; cdr3_nt: TGTGCCATCAGGACACCCCTAAGGACTAGCGGGGGGGCACCCCCAAGCACAGATACGCAGTATTTT
v_call: TRBV2; d_call: TRBD1; j_call: TRBJ2-5; clone_size: .; cdr3_aa: CASRKQGVTRETQYF; cdr3_nt: TGTGCCAGCAGGAAACAGGGGGTGACAAGGGAGACCCAGTACTTC
v_call: TRBV14; d_call: .; j_call: TRBJ2-5; clone_size: many; cdr3_aa: CASSYRVRETQYF; cdr3_nt: TGTGCCAGCAGCTACAGGGTCCGGGAGACCCAGTACTTC
v_call: TRBV4-1; d_call: .; j_call: TRBJ1-1; clone_size: .; cdr3_aa: CASSPTLDSRDTEAFF; cdr3_nt: TGCGCCAGCAGCCCTACCCTTGATTCTCGGGACACTGAAGCTTTCTTT
v_call: TRBV18; d_call: TRBD1; j_call: TRBJ1-2; clone_size: .; cdr3_aa: CASSPSPGQGYGYTF; cdr3_nt: TGTGCCAGCTCGCCTTCACCGGGACAGGGGTATGGCTACACCTTC
v_call: TRBV7-8; d_call: TRBD2; j_call: TRBJ2-1; clone_size: many; cdr3_aa: CASSLDLRGTNEQFF; cdr3_nt: TGTGCCAGCAGCTTGGACTTGCGGGGGACGAATGAGCAGTTCTTC
v_call: TRBV7-3; d_call: TRBD1; j_call: TRBJ2-1; clone_size: .; cdr3_aa: CASSSNRGRNNEQFF; cdr3_nt: TGTGCCAGCAGCTCGAACAGGGGCAGGAACAATGAGCAGTTCTTC
v_call: TRBV19; d_call: .; j_call: TRBJ2-3; clone_size: few; cdr3_aa: CASSIVGERDTQYF; cdr3_nt: TGTGCCAGTAGTATAGTGGGCGAGAGGGATACGCAGTATTTT
v_call: TRBV7-9; d_call: TRBD2; j_call: TRBJ2-5; clone_size: few; cdr3_aa: CASTKSGEETQYF; cdr3_nt: TGTGCCAGCACCAAGAGCGGGGAAGAGACCCAGTACTTC
v_call: TRBV25-1; d_call: TRBD1; j_call: TRBJ2-1; clone_size: .; cdr3_aa: CASSERGQGPGNEQFF; cdr3_nt: TGTGCCAGCAGTGAAAGGGGACAGGGCCCCGGCAATGAGCAGTTCTTC
v_call: TRBV19; d_call: .; j_call: TRBJ2-7; clone_size: .; cdr3_aa: CASSTLRNEAISEQYF; cdr3_nt: TGTGCCAGTAGTACGCTTAGGAACGAAGCTATCAGCGAGCAGTACTTC
v_call: TRBV2; d_call: .; j_call: TRBJ2-1; clone_size: few; cdr3_aa: CAILRRQGGYNEQFF; cdr3_nt: TGTGCCATCCTTAGAAGGCAGGGGGGCTACAATGAGCAGTTCTTC
v_call: TRBV5-1; d_call: TRBD1; j_call: TRBJ2-5; clone_size: .; cdr3_aa: CASSTGTGFETQYF; cdr3_nt: TGCGCCAGCAGCACCGGGACAGGGTTTGAGACCCAGTACTTC
v_call: TRBV4-3; d_call: .; j_call: TRBJ1-6; clone_size: .; cdr3_aa: CASSQDSRGWSSPLHF; cdr3_nt: TGCGCCAGCAGCCAGGACTCCCGGGGCTGGTCTTCACCCCTCCACTTT
v_call: TRBV29-1; d_call: TRBD1; j_call: TRBJ1-2; clone_size: .; cdr3_aa: CSASGQGGEGYTF; cdr3_nt: TGCAGCGCCTCCGGACAGGGGGGAGAAGGCTACACCTTC
v_call: TRBV7-9; d_call: .; j_call: TRBJ2-1; clone_size: .; cdr3_aa: CASSLVEGGDYFYNEQFF; cdr3_nt: TGTGCCAGCAGCTTAGTAGAGGGGGGGGACTACTTCTACAATGAGCAGTTCTTC
v_call: TRBV7-9; d_call: .; j_call: TRBJ1-4; clone_size: .; cdr3_aa: CASSSLLGTNEKLFF; cdr3_nt: TGTGCCAGCAGCTCCCTCTTAGGAACTAATGAAAAACTGTTTTTT
v_call: TRBV6-2/TRBV6-3; d_call: .; j_call: TRBJ1-1; clone_size: .; cdr3_aa: CASSLTGEGSEAFF; cdr3_nt: TGTGCCAGCAGTCTGACAGGAGAAGGCTCTGAAGCTTTCTTT
v_call: TRBV19; d_call: TRBD2; j_call: TRBJ2-1; clone_size: .; cdr3_aa: CASAVAAGAYNEQFF; cdr3_nt: TGTGCCAGCGCCGTGGCAGCGGGGGCCTACAATGAGCAGTTCTTC
v_call: TRBV28; d_call: TRBD1; j_call: TRBJ1-5; clone_size: .; cdr3_aa: CASSFGTGFSNQPQHF; cdr3_nt: TGTGCCAGCAGTTTCGGGACAGGGTTTAGCAATCAGCCCCAGCATTTT
v_call: TRBV11-1; d_call: .; j_call: TRBJ2-5; clone_size: few; cdr3_aa: CASSPQGWQETQYF; cdr3_nt: TGTGCCAGCAGCCCCCAAGGGTGGCAAGAGACCCAGTACTTC
v_call: TRBV15; d_call: .; j_call: TRBJ2-1; clone_size: .; cdr3_aa: CATSGDRNEQFF; cdr3_nt: TGTGCCACCAGCGGAGACAGAAATGAGCAGTTCTTC
v_call: TRBV10-3; d_call: TRBD1; j_call: TRBJ1-1; clone_size: few; cdr3_aa: CAISDAGTGPTEAFF; cdr3_nt: TGTGCCATCAGTGACGCCGGGACAGGGCCCACTGAAGCTTTCTTT
v_call: TRBV7-3; d_call: TRBD2; j_call: TRBJ2-1; clone_size: .; cdr3_aa: CASSPAGGEYNEQFF; cdr3_nt: TGTGCCAGCAGTCCAGCGGGGGGCGAGTACAATGAGCAGTTCTTC
v_call: TRBV7-9; d_call: .; j_call: TRBJ1-1; clone_size: .; cdr3_aa: CASSSPLAEAFF; cdr3_nt: TGTGCCAGCAGCTCCCCTTTAGCTGAAGCTTTCTTT
v_call: TRBV28; d_call: .; j_call: TRBJ2-2; clone_size: many; cdr3_aa: CASSPPVGELFF; cdr3_nt: TGTGCCAGCAGTCCCCCTGTCGGGGAGCTGTTTTTT
v_call: TRBV14; d_call: TRBD1; j_call: TRBJ2-3; clone_size: .; cdr3_aa: CASSSTLRDRADTQYF; cdr3_nt: TGTGCCAGCAGTTCAACACTCCGGGACAGGGCAGATACGCAGTATTTT
v_call: TRBV12-3/TRBV12-4; d_call: TRBD1; j_call: TRBJ1-1; clone_size: few; cdr3_aa: CASSHPHRGPDTEAFF; cdr3_nt: TGTGCCAGCAGTCATCCTCACAGGGGGCCGGACACTGAAGCTTTCTTT
v_call: TRBV2; d_call: .; j_call: TRBJ2-7; clone_size: .; cdr3_aa: CASSGQGQVYEQYF; cdr3_nt: TGTGCCAGCAGTGGGCAGGGGCAGGTCTACGAGCAGTACTTC
v_call: TRBV5-6; d_call: .; j_call: TRBJ2-5; clone_size: few; cdr3_aa: CASSPPAVAETQYF; cdr3_nt: TGTGCCAGCAGCCCGCCCGCAGTAGCCGAGACCCAGTACTTC
v_call: TRBV27; d_call: .; j_call: TRBJ1-5; clone_size: .; cdr3_aa: CASSSYQGQPQHF; cdr3_nt: TGTGCCAGCAGTTCTTATCAGGGTCAGCCCCAGCATTTT
v_call: TRBV4-3; d_call: .; j_call: TRBJ1-2; clone_size: few; cdr3_aa: CASSQGTGGYTF; cdr3_nt: TGCGCCAGCAGCCAAGGTACCGGCGGCTACACCTTC
v_call: TRBV7-6; d_call: .; j_call: TRBJ2-1; clone_size: many; cdr3_aa: CASSLGGGGAYEQFF; cdr3_nt: TGTGCCAGCAGCCTCGGAGGGGGGGGAGCCTATGAGCAGTTCTTC
v_call: TRBV19; d_call: TRBD1; j_call: TRBJ1-4; clone_size: .; cdr3_aa: CASSIDRDKDTGEKLFF; cdr3_nt: TGTGCCAGTAGTATCGACAGGGACAAGGATACTGGTGAAAAACTGTTTTTT
v_call: TRBV19; d_call: TRBD1; j_call: TRBJ1-1; clone_size: .; cdr3_aa: CASSIGAGGWNTEAFF; cdr3_nt: TGTGCCAGTAGTATAGGGGCAGGGGGCTGGAACACTGAAGCTTTCTTT
v_call: TRBV7-9; d_call: TRBD1; j_call: TRBJ2-1; clone_size: few; cdr3_aa: CASSYTPGQGKSYNEQFF; cdr3_nt: TGTGCCAGCAGCTACACTCCGGGACAGGGAAAATCATACAATGAGCAGTTCTTC
v_call: TRBV4-2; d_call: TRBD1; j_call: TRBJ1-1; clone_size: .; cdr3_aa: CASSPGQGASGMNTEAFF; cdr3_nt: TGTGCCAGCAGCCCTGGACAGGGGGCGTCTGGTATGAACACTGAAGCTTTCTTT
v_call: TRBV7-7; d_call: .; j_call: TRBJ2-1; clone_size: many; cdr3_aa: CASSPKGQSSYNEQFF; cdr3_nt: TGTGCTAGCAGCCCAAAAGGGCAGAGCTCCTACAATGAGCAGTTCTTC
v_call: TRBV6-4; d_call: .; j_call: TRBJ2-2; clone_size: .; cdr3_aa: CASSDSFGELFF; cdr3_nt: TGTGCCAGCAGTGACTCTTTCGGGGAGCTGTTTTTT
v_call: TRBV7-8; d_call: TRBD1; j_call: TRBJ2-4; clone_size: many; cdr3_aa: CASRPTGDWAKNIQYF; cdr3_nt: TGTGCCAGCAGACCGACAGGGGACTGGGCCAAAAACATTCAGTACTTC
v_call: TRBV5-1; d_call: .; j_call: TRBJ1-1; clone_size: .; cdr3_aa: CASSLVAPAQNLNTEAFF; cdr3_nt: TGCGCCAGCAGCTTGGTAGCCCCGGCGCAAAACTTGAACACTGAAGCTTTCTTT
v_call: TRBV6-6; d_call: TRBD1; j_call: TRBJ2-5; clone_size: .; cdr3_aa: CASSYNRGETQYF; cdr3_nt: TGTGCCAGCAGTTATAACAGGGGAGAGACCCAGTACTTC
v_call: TRBV29-1; d_call: .; j_call: TRBJ1-1; clone_size: .; cdr3_aa: CSVERQYDEAFF; cdr3_nt: TGCAGCGTTGAGCGGCAGTATGATGAAGCTTTCTTT
v_call: TRBV6-1; d_call: .; j_call: TRBJ2-1; clone_size: few; cdr3_aa: CASLKGNEQFF; cdr3_nt: TGTGCCAGCCTGAAGGGAAATGAGCAGTTCTTC
v_call: TRBV7-8; d_call: .; j_call: TRBJ1-6; clone_size: few; cdr3_aa: CASSTAMGENNSPLHF; cdr3_nt: TGTGCCAGCAGCACCGCTATGGGTGAAAATAATTCACCCCTCCACTTT
v_call: TRBV27; d_call: TRBD1; j_call: TRBJ1-2; clone_size: .; cdr3_aa: CTSSLLGQRRYGYTF; cdr3_nt: TGTACCAGCAGTTTATTGGGACAGCGGAGATATGGCTACACCTTC
v_call: TRBV12-5; d_call: .; j_call: TRBJ1-5; clone_size: few; cdr3_aa: CASGLPYSGYQPQHF; cdr3_nt: TGTGCTAGTGGTTTGCCCTACTCAGGGTATCAGCCCCAGCATTTT
v_call: TRBV11-2; d_call: .; j_call: TRBJ2-2; clone_size: few; cdr3_aa: CASGQTNTGELFF; cdr3_nt: TGTGCCAGCGGACAGACGAACACCGGGGAGCTGTTTTTT
v_call: TRBV7-2; d_call: .; j_call: TRBJ2-7; clone_size: many; cdr3_aa: CASSPTGEVYEQYF; cdr3_nt: TGTGCCAGCAGCCCTACTGGGGAGGTCTACGAGCAGTACTTC
v_call: TRBV7-7; d_call: TRBD2; j_call: TRBJ2-3; clone_size: .; cdr3_aa: CASSPLAGGGADTQYF; cdr3_nt: TGTGCTAGCAGCCCCCTCGCGGGGGGGGGCGCAGATACGCAGTATTTT
v_call: TRBV7-7; d_call: .; j_call: TRBJ2-1; clone_size: many; cdr3_aa: CASSREQRVAYNEQFF; cdr3_nt: TGTGCTAGCAGCAGAGAGCAGCGGGTTGCCTACAATGAGCAGTTCTTC
v_call: TRBV7-6; d_call: .; j_call: TRBJ2-5; clone_size: many; cdr3_aa: CASSLYDSQETQYF; cdr3_nt: TGTGCCAGCAGCTTATACGACTCGCAAGAGACCCAGTACTTC
v_call: TRBV2; d_call: .; j_call: TRBJ2-1; clone_size: few; cdr3_aa: CASSGLEQFF; cdr3_nt: TGTGCCAGCAGTGGCTTGGAGCAGTTCTTC
v_call: TRBV7-6; d_call: .; j_call: TRBJ2-7; clone_size: .; cdr3_aa: CASTSRGESYEQYF; cdr3_nt: TGTGCCAGCACGTCTCGAGGGGAATCCTACGAGCAGTACTTC
v_call: TRBV7-6; d_call: .; j_call: TRBJ1-2; clone_size: many; cdr3_aa: CASSLDGTYGYTF; cdr3_nt: TGTGCCAGCAGTTTAGACGGAACCTATGGCTACACCTTC
v_call: TRBV19; d_call: .; j_call: TRBJ1-2; clone_size: .; cdr3_aa: CASPQRGYGYTF; cdr3_nt: TGTGCCAGTCCCCAAAGGGGTTATGGCTACACCTTC